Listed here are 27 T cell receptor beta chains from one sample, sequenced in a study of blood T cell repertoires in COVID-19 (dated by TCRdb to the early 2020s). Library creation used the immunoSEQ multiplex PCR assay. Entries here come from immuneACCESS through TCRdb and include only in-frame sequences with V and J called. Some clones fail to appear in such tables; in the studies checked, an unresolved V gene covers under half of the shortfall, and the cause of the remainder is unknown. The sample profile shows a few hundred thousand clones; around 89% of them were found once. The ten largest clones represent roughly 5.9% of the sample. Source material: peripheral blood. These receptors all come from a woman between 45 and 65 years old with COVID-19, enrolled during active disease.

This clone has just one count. CDR3 in amino acids: CAWSVRRGNTEAFF. CDR3 sequence (DNA): TGTGCCTGGAGTGTACGCAGAGGGAACACTGAAGCTTTCTTT. The chain uses TRBV30 and TRBJ1-1; no firm D call. The germline V and J ends were trimmed by 0 bases and 1 base, with 9 bases remaining between them. CDR1 and CDR2 from the germline V gene are GTSNPN and SVGIG (reference sequence). This CDR3 contains 14 residues.

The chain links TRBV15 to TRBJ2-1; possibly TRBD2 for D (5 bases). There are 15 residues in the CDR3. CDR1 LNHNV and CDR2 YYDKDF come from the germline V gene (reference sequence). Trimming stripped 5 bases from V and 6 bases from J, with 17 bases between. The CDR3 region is CATSAIGSRGNEQFF. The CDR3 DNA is TGTGCCACCAGCGCTATAGGGAGTCGCGGCAATGAGCAGTTCTTC.

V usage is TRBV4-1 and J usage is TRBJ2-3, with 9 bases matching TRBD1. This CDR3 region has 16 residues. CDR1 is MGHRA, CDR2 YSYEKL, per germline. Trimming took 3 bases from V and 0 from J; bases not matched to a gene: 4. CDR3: CASSQGDRGSTDTQYF. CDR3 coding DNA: TGCGCCAGCAGCCAGGGCGACAGGGGGAGCACAGATACGCAGTATTTT.

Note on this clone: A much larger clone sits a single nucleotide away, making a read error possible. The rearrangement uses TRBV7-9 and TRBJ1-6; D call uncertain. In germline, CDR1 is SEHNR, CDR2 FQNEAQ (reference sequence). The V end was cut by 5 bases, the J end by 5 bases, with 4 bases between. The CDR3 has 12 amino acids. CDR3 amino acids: CASSLDNSPLHF. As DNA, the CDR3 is TGTGCCAGCAGCCTTGATAATTCACCCCTCCACTTT. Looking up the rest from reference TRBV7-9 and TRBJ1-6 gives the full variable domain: DTGVSQNPRHKITKRGQNVTFRCDPISEHNRLYWYRQTLGQGPEFLTYFQNEAQLEKSRLLSDRFSAERPKGSFSTLEIQRTEQGDSAMYLCASSLDNSPLHFGNGTRLTVT.

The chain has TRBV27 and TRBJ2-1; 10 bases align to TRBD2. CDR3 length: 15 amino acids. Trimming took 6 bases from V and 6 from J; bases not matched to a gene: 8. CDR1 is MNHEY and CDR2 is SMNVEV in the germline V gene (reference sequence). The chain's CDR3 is CASSLSGRASNEQFF. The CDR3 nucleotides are TGTGCCAGCAGCTTAAGCGGGAGGGCCTCCAATGAGCAGTTCTTC.

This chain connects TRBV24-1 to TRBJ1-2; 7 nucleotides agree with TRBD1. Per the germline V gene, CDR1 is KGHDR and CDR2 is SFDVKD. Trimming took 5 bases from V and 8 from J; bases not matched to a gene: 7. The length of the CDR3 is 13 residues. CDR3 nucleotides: TGTGCCACCAGTGCCGAGACAGGGAAGGGCTACACCTTC. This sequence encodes CATSAETGKGYTF.

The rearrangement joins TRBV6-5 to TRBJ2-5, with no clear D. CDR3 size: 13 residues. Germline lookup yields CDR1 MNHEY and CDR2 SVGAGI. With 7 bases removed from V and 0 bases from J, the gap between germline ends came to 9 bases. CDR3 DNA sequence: TGTGCCAGCAACATATACAACCAAGAGACCCAGTACTTC. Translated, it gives CASNIYNQETQYF.

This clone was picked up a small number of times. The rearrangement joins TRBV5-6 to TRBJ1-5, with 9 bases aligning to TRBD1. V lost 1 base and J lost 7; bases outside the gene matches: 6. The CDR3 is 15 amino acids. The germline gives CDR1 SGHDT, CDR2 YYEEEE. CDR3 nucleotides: TGTGCCAGCAGCTTGTGGGGGACAGGGAACCAGCCCCAGCATTTT. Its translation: CASSLWGTGNQPQHF.

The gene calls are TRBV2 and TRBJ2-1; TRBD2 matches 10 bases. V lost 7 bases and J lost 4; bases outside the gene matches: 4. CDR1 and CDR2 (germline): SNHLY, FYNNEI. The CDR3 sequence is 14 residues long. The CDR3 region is CASTGTSEYNEQFF. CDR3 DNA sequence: TGTGCCAGCACCGGGACTAGCGAATACAATGAGCAGTTCTTC.

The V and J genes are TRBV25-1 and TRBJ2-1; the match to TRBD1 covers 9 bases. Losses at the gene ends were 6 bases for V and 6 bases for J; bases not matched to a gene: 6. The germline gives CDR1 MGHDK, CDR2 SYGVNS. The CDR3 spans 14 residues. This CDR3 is CASRGDRAINEQFF. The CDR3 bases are TGTGCCAGCAGAGGGGACAGGGCGATCAATGAGCAGTTCTTC. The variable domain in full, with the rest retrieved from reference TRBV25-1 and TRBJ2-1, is EADIYQTPRYLVIGTGKKITLECSQTMGHDKMYWYQQDPGMELHLIHYSYGVNSTEKGDLSSESTVSRIRTEHFPLTLESARPSHTSQYLCASRGDRAINEQFFGPGTRLTVL.

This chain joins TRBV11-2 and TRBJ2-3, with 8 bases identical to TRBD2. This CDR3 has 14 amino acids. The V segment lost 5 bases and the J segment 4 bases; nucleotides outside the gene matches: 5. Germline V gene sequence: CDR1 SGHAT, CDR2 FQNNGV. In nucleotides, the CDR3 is TGTGCCAGCAGCGGAACGACTAGCGCAGATACGCAGTATTTT. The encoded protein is CASSGTTSADTQYF.

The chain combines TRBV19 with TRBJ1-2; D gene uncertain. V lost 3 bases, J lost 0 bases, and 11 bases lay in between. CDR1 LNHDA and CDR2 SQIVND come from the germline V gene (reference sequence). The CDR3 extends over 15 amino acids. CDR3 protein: CASSIAASANYGYTF. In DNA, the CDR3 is TGTGCCAGTAGTATCGCGGCCAGTGCTAACTATGGCTACACCTTC.

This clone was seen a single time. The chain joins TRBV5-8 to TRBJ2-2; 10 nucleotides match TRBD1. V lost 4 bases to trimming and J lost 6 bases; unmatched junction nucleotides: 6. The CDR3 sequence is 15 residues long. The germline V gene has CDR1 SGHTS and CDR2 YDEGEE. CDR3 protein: CASSRDRGRSGELFF. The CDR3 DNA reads TGTGCCAGCAGCCGTGACAGGGGGCGCTCCGGGGAGCTGTTTTTT.

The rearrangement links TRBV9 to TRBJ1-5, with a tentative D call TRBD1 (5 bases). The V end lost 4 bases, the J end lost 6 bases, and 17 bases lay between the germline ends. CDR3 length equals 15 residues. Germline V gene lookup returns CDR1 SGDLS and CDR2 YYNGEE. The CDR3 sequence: CASSRDDWGGQPQHF. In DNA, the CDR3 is TGTGCCAGCAGCCGGGACGACTGGGGAGGTCAGCCCCAGCATTTT.

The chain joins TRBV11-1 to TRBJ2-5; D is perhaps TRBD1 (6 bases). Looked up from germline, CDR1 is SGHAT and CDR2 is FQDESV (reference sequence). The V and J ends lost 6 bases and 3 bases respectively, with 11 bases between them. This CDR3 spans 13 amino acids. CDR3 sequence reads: CASSFSGEETQYF. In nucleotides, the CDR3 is TGTGCCAGCAGTTTCTCAGGGGAAGAGACCCAGTACTTC.

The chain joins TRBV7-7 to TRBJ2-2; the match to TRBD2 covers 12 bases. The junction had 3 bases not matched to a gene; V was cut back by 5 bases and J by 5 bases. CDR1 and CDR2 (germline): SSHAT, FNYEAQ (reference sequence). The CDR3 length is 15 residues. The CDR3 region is CASSGLAGNTGELFF. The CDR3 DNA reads TGTGCCAGCAGCGGACTAGCGGGAAATACCGGGGAGCTGTTTTTT.

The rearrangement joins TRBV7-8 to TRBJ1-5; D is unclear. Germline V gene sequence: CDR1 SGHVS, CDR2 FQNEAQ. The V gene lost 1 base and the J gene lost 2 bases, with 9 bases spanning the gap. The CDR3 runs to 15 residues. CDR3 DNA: TGTGCCAGCAGCTTAGTTGGTGCGGGCAATCAGCCCCAGCATTTT. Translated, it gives CASSLVGAGNQPQHF.

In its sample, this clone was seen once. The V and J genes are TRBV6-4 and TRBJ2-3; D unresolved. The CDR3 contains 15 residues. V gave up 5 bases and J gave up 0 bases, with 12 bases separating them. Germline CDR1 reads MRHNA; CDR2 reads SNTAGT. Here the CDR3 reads CASSSLPTSTDTQYF. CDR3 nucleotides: TGTGCCAGCAGTTCACTACCCACTAGCACAGATACGCAGTATTTT.

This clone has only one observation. This CDR3 reads CASSDRSTPNYGYTF. DNA for the CDR3: TGTGCCAGCAGTGACAGGTCAACCCCAAACTATGGCTACACCTTC. V is TRBV2 and J is TRBJ1-2; D gene uncertain. V was pared by 3 bases and J by 2 bases, with 13 bases between. CDR3 length: 15 amino acids. CDR1 SNHLY and CDR2 FYNNEI come from the germline V gene. Complete variable domain (other parts from reference TRBV2 and TRBJ1-2): EPEVTQTPSHQVTQMGQEVILRCVPISNHLYFYWYRQILGQKVEFLVSFYNNEISEKSEIFDDQFSVERPDGSNFTLKIRSTKLEDSAMYFCASSDRSTPNYGYTFGSGTRLTVV.

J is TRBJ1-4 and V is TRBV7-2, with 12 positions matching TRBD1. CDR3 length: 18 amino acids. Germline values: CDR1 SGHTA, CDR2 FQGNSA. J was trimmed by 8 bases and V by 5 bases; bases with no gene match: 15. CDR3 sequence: CASSPRWGQGALKEKLFF. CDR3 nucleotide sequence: TGTGCCAGCAGCCCTCGCTGGGGACAGGGGGCGTTGAAGGAAAAACTGTTTTTT.

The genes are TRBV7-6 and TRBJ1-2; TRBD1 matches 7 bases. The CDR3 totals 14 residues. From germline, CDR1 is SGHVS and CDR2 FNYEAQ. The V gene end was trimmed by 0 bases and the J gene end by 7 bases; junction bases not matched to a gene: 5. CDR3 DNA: TGTGCCAGCAGCTTAGCGCAGGGGGAAGGTGGCTACACCTTC. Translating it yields CASSLAQGEGGYTF.

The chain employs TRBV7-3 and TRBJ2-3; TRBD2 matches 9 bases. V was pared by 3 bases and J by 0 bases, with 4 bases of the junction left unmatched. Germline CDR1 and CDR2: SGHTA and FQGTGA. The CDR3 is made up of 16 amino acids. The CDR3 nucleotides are TGTGCCAGCAGCTTCAGGGCGGGAGGGAGCACAGATACGCAGTATTTT. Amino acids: CASSFRAGGSTDTQYF.

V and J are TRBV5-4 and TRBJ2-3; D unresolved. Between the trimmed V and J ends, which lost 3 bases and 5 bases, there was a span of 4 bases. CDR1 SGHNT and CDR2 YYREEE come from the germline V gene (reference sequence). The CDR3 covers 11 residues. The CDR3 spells CASSSGDTQYF. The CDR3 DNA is TGTGCCAGCAGCTCAGGAGATACGCAGTATTTT. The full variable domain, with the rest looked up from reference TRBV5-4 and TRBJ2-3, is ETGVTQSPTHLIKTRGQQVTLRCSSQSGHNTVSWYQQALGQGPQFIFQYYREEENGRGNFPPRFSGLQFPNYSSELNVNALELDDSALYLCASSSGDTQYFGPGTRLTVL.

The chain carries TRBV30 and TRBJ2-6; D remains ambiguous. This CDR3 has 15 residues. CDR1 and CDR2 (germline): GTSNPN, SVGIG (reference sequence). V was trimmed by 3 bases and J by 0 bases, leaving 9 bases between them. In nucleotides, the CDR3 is TGTGCCTGGAGCTTACTGCTCTCTGGGGCCAACGTCCTGACTTTC. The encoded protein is CAWSLLLSGANVLTF.

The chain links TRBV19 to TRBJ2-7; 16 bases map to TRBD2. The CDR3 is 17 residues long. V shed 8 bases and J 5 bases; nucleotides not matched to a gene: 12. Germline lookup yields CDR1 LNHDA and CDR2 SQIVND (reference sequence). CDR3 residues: CASAGLAGGPTLNEQYF. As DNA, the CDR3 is TGTGCCAGTGCGGGACTAGCGGGAGGGCCGACCTTGAACGAGCAGTACTTC. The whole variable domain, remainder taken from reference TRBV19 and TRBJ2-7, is DGGITQSPKYLFRKEGQNVTLSCEQNLNHDAMYWYRQDPGQGLRLIYYSQIVNDFQKGDIAEGYSVSREKKESFPLTVTSAQKNPTAFYLCASAGLAGGPTLNEQYFGPGTRLTVT.

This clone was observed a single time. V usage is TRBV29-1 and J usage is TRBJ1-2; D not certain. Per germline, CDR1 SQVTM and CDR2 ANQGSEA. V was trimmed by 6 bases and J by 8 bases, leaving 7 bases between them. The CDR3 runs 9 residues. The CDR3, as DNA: TGCAGCGTGCAAGAGGGCTACACCTTC. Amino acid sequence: CSVQEGYTF. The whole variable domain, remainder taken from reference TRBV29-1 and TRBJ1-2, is SAVISQKPSRDICQRGTSLTIQCQVDSQVTMMFWYRQQPGQSLTLIATANQGSEATYESGFVIDKFPISRPNLTFSTLTVSNMSPEDSSIYLCSVQEGYTFGSGTRLTVV.

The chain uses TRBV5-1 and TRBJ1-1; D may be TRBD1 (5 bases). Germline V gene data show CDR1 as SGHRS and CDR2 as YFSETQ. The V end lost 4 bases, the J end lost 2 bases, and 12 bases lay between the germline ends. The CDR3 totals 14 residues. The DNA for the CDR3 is TGCGCCAGCAGCCCGGACGGGGGAAACACTGAAGCTTTCTTT. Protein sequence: CASSPDGGNTEAFF.